Included here is one T cell receptor (beta chain) sequence, with context. The antigen it binds to is not known. No qualities accompany the bases; no much larger clone lies one base away. This CDR3 is also generated by other DNA sequences in the sample. There are 14 amino acids in the CDR3, from cysteine to phenylalanine inclusive. The DNA shown is the 42-base CDR3, in frame from base 1. The germline V gene (reference sequence) gives CDR1 as MNHEY and CDR2 as SMNVEV. V loses 4 bases of germline sequence and J loses 2 bases, and the interval between the two ends is 9 bases. The sample belongs to a study of shared clonotypes between healthy human individuals (dated by TCRdb to about 2020). In terms of the full investigation: The cohort comprised a couple of women and three men aged 18 to 49 years. Blood TCR repertoires of four to six healthy adults were deeply sequenced to estimate repertoire size and the extent of clonotype sharing between individuals. Different laboratories and diverse techniques were used to prepare libraries and sequence TCR repertoires, to increase sequencing depth and limit assay-specific biases. Each donor's leukapheresis produced roughly between about 0.8 and 8.9 billion PBMCs. Overall study results and their limits: Sampling was restricted to blood, and TCR repertoires in tissue are likely to differ from TCR repertoires in blood. Pairwise subsampling indicated that sequencing depth was expected to affect the degree of clonotype sharing among donors. Because the study included a small number of donors, the genetic and exposure-history diversity represented was limited.

Using the deep immunoSEQ assay, multiplex PCR amplified TCR CDR3 regions from genomic DNA. Extracted genomic DNA from each cell subset was spread evenly across all wells of several immunoSEQ 96-well plates, with each plate serving as a replicate. For unsorted PBMC, each replicate PCR was loaded with approximately 330 ng genomic DNA, equivalent to 30,000 or so T cell genomes. Ten immunoSEQ deep assay plates were used to sequence unsorted PBMC genomic DNA. Purified libraries were quantified with a Qubit 3.0 fluorometer, sized on a Bioanalyzer 2100, and re-quantified with the KAPA Library Quantification kit. Each immunoSEQ 96-well plate was sequenced on its own single-read 150-cycle Illumina NextSeq 550 flow cell. Per the source publication's procedure: Because the immunoSEQ output held only junctional sequences and lacked quality scores, the filtering could not match the filtering applied to full-length reads. Sequences were annotated with PyIR, a Python wrapper for IgBLAST v1.9, and V/J genes and CDR3 were assigned using IMGT germline references. Any read was removed if the V/J assignment was weak (E-value above 1e-6), the CDR3 was missing, or the read contained stop codons, out-of-frame junctions, or ambiguous translated residues. V3J clonotypes were defined as sequences sharing an identical inferred V gene, J gene, and CDR3 amino acid sequence. Percentage overlap between repertoires was calculated by dividing the number of shared unique clonotypes by the size of the smaller repertoire. RTK rarefaction, the Chao1 estimator, and Recon v2.1 estimates of unobserved clonotypes were used to assess repertoire richness. The table comes from immuneACCESS by way of TCRdb, which keeps in-frame sequences with V and J called. Part of the clones is missing from these tables; in studies checked, under half for an unresolved V gene and the rest for unknown reasons. Clone size and V and J calls were adopted from that table, with D and trimming inferred from the DNA. This sample has about half a million clones in its table, and approximately 84% of those were observed once. The leading ten clones occupy about 12% of the sample.

Healthy HIV-negative adults with no recently reported acute infections or vaccinations were included as donors. Only Caucasian adults living in Nashville, Tennessee, USA were represented among the donors. For unsorted samples, approximately 81 million PBMCs were counted, and genomic DNA was extracted using the QIAamp DNA Blood Mini kit. After blood collection by leukapheresis, PBMCs were isolated using Ficoll-Histopaque density gradient centrifugation and then cryopreserved in the vapor phase of liquid nitrogen. The TCR originated in a woman aged 35 to 49 in good health. Some clones in this sample may be carry-over from other donors' samples. The rearranged segments are TRBV27 and TRBJ1-5, with a weak D call of TRBD1 (6 bases match). Input material: PBMCs. Here the CDR3 is given as CASSSRQGNQPQHF. The DNA sequence is TGTGCCAGCAGTTCCCGACAGGGCAATCAGCCCCAGCATTTT.